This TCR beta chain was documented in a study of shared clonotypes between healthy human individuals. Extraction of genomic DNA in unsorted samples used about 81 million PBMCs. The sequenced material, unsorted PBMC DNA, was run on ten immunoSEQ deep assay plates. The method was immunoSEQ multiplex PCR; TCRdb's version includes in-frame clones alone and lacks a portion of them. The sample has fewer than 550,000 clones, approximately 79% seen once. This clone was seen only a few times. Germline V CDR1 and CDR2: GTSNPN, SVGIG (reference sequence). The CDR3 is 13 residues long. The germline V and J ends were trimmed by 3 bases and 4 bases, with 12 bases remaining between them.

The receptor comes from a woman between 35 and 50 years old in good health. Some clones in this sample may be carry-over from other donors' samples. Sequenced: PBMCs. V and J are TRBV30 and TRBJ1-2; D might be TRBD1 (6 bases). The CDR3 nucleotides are TGTGCCTGGAGCGACACAGGGCTCTATGGCTACACCTTC. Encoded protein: CAWSDTGLYGYTF.